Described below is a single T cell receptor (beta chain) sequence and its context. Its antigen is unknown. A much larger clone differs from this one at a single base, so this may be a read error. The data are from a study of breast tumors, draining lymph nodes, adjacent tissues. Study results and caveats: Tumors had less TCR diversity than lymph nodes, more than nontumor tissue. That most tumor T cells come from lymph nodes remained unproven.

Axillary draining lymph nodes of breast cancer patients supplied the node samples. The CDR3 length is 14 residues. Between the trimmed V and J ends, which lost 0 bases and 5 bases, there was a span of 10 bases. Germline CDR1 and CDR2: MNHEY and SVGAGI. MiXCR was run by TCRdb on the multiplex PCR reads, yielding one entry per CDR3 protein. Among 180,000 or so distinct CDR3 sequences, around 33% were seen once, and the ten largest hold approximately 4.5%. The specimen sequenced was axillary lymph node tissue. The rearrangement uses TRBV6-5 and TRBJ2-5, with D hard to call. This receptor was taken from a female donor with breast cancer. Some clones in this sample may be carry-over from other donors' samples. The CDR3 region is CASSYSRPGETQYF. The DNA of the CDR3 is TGTGCCAGCAGTTACTCGAGACCAGGCGAGACCCAGTACTTC.